This T cell receptor (beta chain) was recorded in a study of cytomegalovirus exposure and HLA in healthy donors. Study-level points and caveats: It was in a later analysis that TCR association rates were seen to vary by HLA locus, highest for DRB1 and lowest for HLA-C. High specificity and sensitivity for cytomegalovirus status were reported for the classifier.

A word on this clone: The antigen is not known.

13 Jbeta primers and 60 Vbeta primers were used for the PCR. Profiling relied on immunoSEQ multiplex PCR, and the TCRdb table lists in-frame clones only, not all of them. Found here are some 160,000 clones, around 77% of them singletons; the top ten hold approximately 1.6%. The CDR3 length is 15 residues. Germline CDR1 SGHNT, CDR2 YYREEE (reference sequence). V gave up 3 bases and J gave up 6 bases; unmatched junction bases: 10. Sequencing used PBMCs. The rearrangement links TRBV5-4 to TRBJ1-1, with 8 bases lining up with TRBD1. The clonotype was recovered from a woman under 40 in good health and CMV-seronegative. The CDR3: CASSSTRTGGAEAFF. CDR3 nucleotide sequence: TGTGCCAGCAGCTCGACCCGTACAGGGGGAGCTGAAGCTTTCTTT.